The clone carrying this T cell receptor (beta chain) was counted only a few times. The target antigen is unknown. Constant-region reverse primers amplified full-length variable regions, followed by semi-nested Nested Universal Primer A PCR. TCRdb redid the calling of the 5' RACE reads with MiXCR, one entry per CDR3 protein. The sample lists nearly 40,000 distinct CDR3 sequences, approximately 19% seen once, with 2.5% to 3% in the top ten. CD25-based Treg depletion was applied to purified naive CD4+ T cells. V was clipped by 2 bases and J by 8 bases, with 13 bases between them. The germline CDR1 and CDR2 sequences are MNHEY and SVGEGT. The length of the CDR3 is 14 residues. General study points: Tumor-infiltrating Treg TCR alpha and beta sequences overlapped most with tumor naive CD4+ T cells, then blood naive. The TCR gene usage of tumor memory CD4+ T cells clustered together with blood and lymph node memory CD4+ cells and with lymph node naive CD4+ cells.

The V gene is TRBV6-2 or TRBV6-3, the J gene TRBJ1-5, with a weak D call TRBD1 (6 bases). This clonotype was sampled from a female donor with breast cancer. The specimen was naive CD4+ T cells sorted from a lymph node. Subset meaning: naive CD4+ T cells, CD4+CD45RA+CD25-. Here the CDR3 reads CASSYGRGSEPQHF. The CDR3 nucleotides are TGTGCCAGCAGTTACGGCAGGGGCTCAGAGCCCCAGCATTTT.